One sample yielded the 17 T cell receptor beta chains listed below, sequenced in a study of identical twins. MiXCR, run by TCRdb on the 5' RACE reads, gives a single entry per CDR3 protein. This table holds 250,000 to 300,000 distinct CDR3 sequences, 8.5% to 9.5% found once. Separately, the same data were catalogued under a study of yellow fever vaccine responses in identical twins.

The sequenced sample consisted of CD8+ T cells sorted from blood. The source of these receptors is a woman younger than 30 in good health.

The V and J genes are TRBV6-2 or TRBV6-3 and TRBJ2-7; 12 bases are shared with TRBD2. The CDR3 totals 19 residues. V shed 4 bases and J 2 bases; nucleotides not matched to a gene: 15. The germline V gene encodes CDR1 MNHEY and CDR2 SVGEGT. The CDR3 spells CASSFPGTSGFPLTYEQYF. In nucleotides, the CDR3 is TGTGCCAGCAGTTTTCCCGGGACTAGCGGGTTTCCCCTCACCTACGAGCAGTACTTC.

This clonotype was seen a handful of times. The genes are TRBV7-9 and TRBJ1-1, with no clear D. The germline V and J ends were trimmed by 5 bases and 4 bases, with 11 bases remaining between them. Germline values: CDR1 SEHNR, CDR2 FQNEAQ (reference sequence). The CDR3 loop spans 13 amino acids. The CDR3 nucleotides are TGTGCCAGCAGCCCCTGGGCTAGCACTGAAGCTTTCTTT. Its translation: CASSPWASTEAFF.

V gene TRBV4-3 combines with J gene TRBJ2-1, with D perhaps TRBD1 (5 bases). The CDR3 spans 15 residues. V was clipped by 0 bases and J by 6 bases, with 12 bases between them. The V gene's germline CDR1 is LGHNA and CDR2 YSLEER. CDR3 sequence: CASSQDLAGSNEQFF. CDR3 in DNA: TGCGCCAGCAGCCAAGATCTGGCAGGGTCCAATGAGCAGTTCTTC.

This clonotype was seen a few times. The J gene is TRBJ2-7, the V gene TRBV20-1; D is uncertain. CDR1 is DFQATT, CDR2 SNEGSKA, per germline (reference sequence). V was clipped by 4 bases and J by 3 bases, with 13 bases between them. CDR3 size: 13 residues. The CDR3 DNA reads as TGCAGTGCTATACCGAACCTTTACTACGAGCAGTACTTC. This gives the protein CSAIPNLYYEQYF.

The V gene is TRBV4-3, the J gene TRBJ2-1; 9 positions agree with TRBD1. V lost 5 bases, J lost 6 bases, and 5 bases stayed unmatched. CDR1 and CDR2 (germline): LGHNA, YSLEER. The CDR3 runs 14 residues. CDR3 sequence (DNA): TGCGCCAGCAGCGTCGGACAGGGGAGCAATGAGCAGTTCTTC. This encodes CASSVGQGSNEQFF.

This clonotype has at least ten counts. V usage is TRBV11-2 and J usage is TRBJ2-7, with 7 bases fitting TRBD2. Trimming removed 0 bases from V and 4 bases from J; junction bases left unmatched: 6. CDR1 is SGHAT, CDR2 FQNNGV, per germline. The CDR3 has 15 residues. CDR3 sequence: CASSLEASGFYEQYF. DNA for the CDR3: TGTGCCAGCAGCTTAGAAGCTAGCGGCTTTTACGAGCAGTACTTC.

This clonotype was counted at least ten times. The chain links TRBV7-2 to TRBJ2-7, with unresolved D. Per the germline V gene, CDR1 is SGHTA and CDR2 is FQGNSA. The CDR3 spans 13 residues. The V end lost 1 base, the J end lost 3 bases, and 7 bases lay between the germline ends. The CDR3 DNA sequence: TGTGCCAGCAGCTTAGGATGGGGCTACGAGCAGTACTTC. Translation gives CASSLGWGYEQYF.

This clonotype appeared a few times. The chain couples TRBV11-2 to TRBJ2-1; no clear D gene. Trimming stripped 2 bases from V and 9 bases from J, with 8 bases between. The CDR3 contains 12 residues. Germline V CDR1 and CDR2: SGHAT, FQNNGV. Here the CDR3 reads CASSLNSIEQFF. DNA for the CDR3: TGTGCCAGCAGCTTAAATAGCATTGAGCAGTTCTTC.

Many counts were recorded for this clonotype. V gene TRBV4-3 combines with J gene TRBJ2-7, with 11 bases fitting TRBD2. Per germline, CDR1 LGHNA and CDR2 YSLEER. The V and J ends lost 0 bases and 2 bases, in that order; junction bases with no gene match: 9. CDR3 length: 18 amino acids. Written as DNA, the CDR3 is TGCGCCAGCAGCCAAGATACGACCGGGACTAGCGGTCCCTACGAGCAGTACTTC. Translating it yields CASSQDTTGTSGPYEQYF.

This clonotype has more than one count but fewer than ten. The chain recombines TRBV12-3 or TRBV12-4 with TRBJ1-4; 8 bases fit TRBD1. V lost 6 bases, J lost 8 bases, and 14 bases stayed unmatched. The CDR3 is 16 amino acids. Here the CDR3 DNA reads TGTGCCAGCAGCTTTCCTGACAGGGGCCTAGGAGAAAAACTGTTTTTT. Translating gives CASSFPDRGLGEKLFF.

This clonotype was found a few times. This chain connects TRBV20-1 to TRBJ2-7, with TRBD2 matching 7 bases. CDR1 and CDR2 from the germline V gene are DFQATT and SNEGSKA (reference sequence). Losses at the gene ends were 4 bases for V and 7 bases for J; bases not matched to a gene: 7. CDR3 length: 12 residues. In DNA form, the CDR3 reads TGCAGTGCTACGGCGGGAGTCGGTGAGCAGTACTTC. It specifies CSATAGVGEQYF.

The table lists this clonotype with many counts. J is TRBJ2-5 and V is TRBV7-8; the match to TRBD2 covers 7 bases. The CDR3 is 16 residues long. V lost 2 bases to trimming and J lost 1 base; unmatched junction nucleotides: 7. Germline CDR1 and CDR2: SGHVS and FQNEAQ. DNA of the CDR3: TGTGCCAGCAGCTTATTTGAGACTAGCAGCCAAGAGACCCAGTACTTC. Amino acids: CASSLFETSSQETQYF.

This clonotype was observed many times. The chain has TRBV11-1 and TRBJ2-5; the match to TRBD1 covers 7 bases. Trimming at V came to 6 bases and at J to 2 bases, leaving 3 bases not matched to a gene. This CDR3 comprises 13 residues. The V gene's germline CDR1 is SGHAT and CDR2 FQDESV (reference sequence). The chain's CDR3 is CASSPTGQETQYF. In nucleotides, the CDR3 is TGTGCCAGCAGTCCGACAGGGCAAGAGACCCAGTACTTC. Complete variable domain (other parts from reference TRBV11-1 and TRBJ2-5): EAEVAQSPRYKITEKSQAVAFWCDPISGHATLYWYRQILGQGPELLVQFQDESVVDDSQLPKDRFSAERLKGVDSTLKIQPAELGDSAMYLCASSPTGQETQYFGPGTRLLVL.

This clonotype was found a few times. The chain carries TRBV7-9 and TRBJ2-2; 10 nucleotides agree with TRBD2. Unmatched junction bases numbered 3, after V lost 4 bases and J lost 1 base. Germline lookup yields CDR1 SEHNR and CDR2 FQNEAQ (reference sequence). The CDR3 sequence is 16 residues long. The CDR3 nucleotides read TGTGCCAGCAGCTACCGGACTAGCGGGAACACCGGGGAGCTGTTTTTT. Its translation is CASSYRTSGNTGELFF.

This clonotype was counted at least ten times. CDR3 loop: CASSPRPDTGELFF. For the CDR3, the DNA is TGTGCCAGCAGCCCCCGTCCAGACACCGGGGAGCTGTTTTTT. The chain has TRBV3-1 and TRBJ2-2; D gene ambiguous. Germline CDR1 and CDR2: LGHDT and YNNKEL (reference sequence). This CDR3 has 14 amino acids. The V end was cut by 4 bases, the J end by 3 bases, with 9 bases between.

V usage is TRBV7-3 and J usage is TRBJ2-2; perhaps TRBD1 as D (5 bases). CDR1 SGHTA and CDR2 FQGTGA come from the germline V gene. V was clipped by 2 bases and J by 4 bases, with 11 bases between them. This CDR3 spans 15 amino acids. In nucleotides, the CDR3 is TGTGCCAGCAGCTTAGGGGCAGATTTCACCGGGGAGCTGTTTTTT. Amino acids: CASSLGADFTGELFF.

The chain links TRBV7-9 to TRBJ2-1; 7 positions match TRBD2. Germline values: CDR1 SEHNR, CDR2 FQNEAQ (reference sequence). There are 16 residues in the CDR3. V shed 6 bases and J 4 bases; nucleotides not matched to a gene: 12. In DNA form, the CDR3 reads TGTGCCAGCAGTTTCCATATAGCGGGCGAATACAATGAGCAGTTCTTC. This gives the protein CASSFHIAGEYNEQFF.